The text below deals with one T cell receptor beta chain. Antigen unknown. Germline V gene sequence: CDR1 MNHEY, CDR2 SMNVEV (reference sequence). Unmatched junction bases numbered 3, after V lost 3 bases and J lost 0 bases. CDR3 length: 15 residues. The PCR employed 60 Vbeta primers together with 13 Jbeta primers. Only in-frame clones appear in the TCRdb table, and some are missing; sequencing was by immunoSEQ multiplex PCR. The data show some 190,000 clones, with under 80% seen just once and about 5% held by the top ten. This entry comes from a study of cytomegalovirus exposure and HLA in healthy donors. About the study: Early release data held around 80 million unique TCRs from HLA-typed donors. Study-level points and caveats: Reported results showed that the classifier diagnosed cytomegalovirus status with high specificity and sensitivity.

Specimen: PBMCs. This clonotype was obtained from a man younger than 40 in good health and CMV-seropositive. V and J are TRBV27 and TRBJ2-5; 8 nucleotides align to TRBD1. The DNA for the CDR3 is TGTGCCAGCAGTTTGAACAGGGGGTACCAAGAGACCCAGTACTTC. It is translated as CASSLNRGYQETQYF.